A selection of T cell receptor beta chains follows, all from one sample in a study of glioma-infiltrating T cells. TCRdb re-called the multiplex PCR reads through MiXCR, storing one row per CDR3 protein. In the table there are approximately 120,000 distinct CDR3 sequences, roughly 20% of which are singletons. Sequencing was carried out using glioma tissue, nonneoplastic brain tissue, or PBMCs (not recorded which). Receptors originate from a human donor with low-grade glioma or glioblastoma, undergoing nonglioma brain surgery, or in good health (not recorded which). Each CDR3 is given with its conserved first and last residue. The order of the fields is J gene, V gene, D gene, clone size, CDR3 DNA, CDR3 protein. The D gene is left open where the match is weak. Where a row states a size, it is once, few, many or the class of an expanded clone; other rows omit it.

j_gene: TRBJ2-3; v_gene: TRBV7-2; d_gene: TRBD2; abundance: many; CDR3nt: TGTGCCTCGGGAGGGAGGGGCACAGATACGCAGTATTTT; CDR3aa: CASGGRGTDTQYF
j_gene: TRBJ1-5; v_gene: TRBV6-1; d_gene: .; abundance: many; CDR3nt: TGTGCCAGCAACGACCGCCGAGGGGGCAATCAGCCCCAGCATTTT; CDR3aa: CASNDRRGGNQPQHF
j_gene: TRBJ2-7; v_gene: TRBV9; d_gene: .; abundance: .; CDR3nt: TGTGCCAGCAGCGTAGCGGAGACACCAGCCTACGAGCAGTACTTC; CDR3aa: CASSVAETPAYEQYF
j_gene: TRBJ1-5; v_gene: TRBV19; d_gene: .; abundance: many; CDR3nt: TGTGCCAGTAGTAAGGGCCCCATGACAGATAGCAATCAGCCCCAGCATTTT; CDR3aa: CASSKGPMTDSNQPQHF
j_gene: TRBJ2-7; v_gene: TRBV28; d_gene: .; abundance: many; CDR3nt: TGTGCCAGCAGTCCCCCAGGACGCGAGCAGTACTTC; CDR3aa: CASSPPGREQYF
j_gene: TRBJ2-5; v_gene: TRBV3-1; d_gene: .; abundance: many; CDR3nt: TGTGCCACCGGATCATGGGGGAGAGAGACCCAGTACTTC; CDR3aa: CATGSWGRETQYF
j_gene: TRBJ2-3; v_gene: TRBV19; d_gene: .; abundance: many; CDR3nt: TGTGCCAGTAGTATAGCGGGACGTATTGAGACAGATACGCAGTATTTT; CDR3aa: CASSIAGRIETDTQYF
j_gene: TRBJ1-4; v_gene: TRBV29-1; d_gene: .; abundance: few; CDR3nt: TGCAGCGTTGAAGGGCAGACTAATGAAAAACTGTTTTTT; CDR3aa: CSVEGQTNEKLFF
j_gene: TRBJ2-7; v_gene: TRBV5-1; d_gene: .; abundance: once; CDR3nt: TGCGCCAGCAACTTGGGGGCTGACTCCTACGAGCAGTACTTC; CDR3aa: CASNLGADSYEQYF
j_gene: TRBJ2-6; v_gene: TRBV7-2; d_gene: .; abundance: few; CDR3nt: TGTGCCAGCAGCCTTACCTACGACCCCGTGGGGGCCAACGTCCTGACTTTC; CDR3aa: CASSLTYDPVGANVLTF
j_gene: TRBJ2-3; v_gene: TRBV29-1; d_gene: .; abundance: .; CDR3nt: TGCAGCGTTGACAGGACCTCTAGCACAGATACGCAGTATTTT; CDR3aa: CSVDRTSSTDTQYF
j_gene: TRBJ2-3; v_gene: TRBV20-1; d_gene: TRBD2; abundance: many; CDR3nt: TGCAGTGCTGGACTAGCGGGCGGCAACACAGATACGCAGTATTTT; CDR3aa: CSAGLAGGNTDTQYF
j_gene: TRBJ2-1; v_gene: TRBV20-1; d_gene: TRBD2; abundance: many; CDR3nt: TGCAGTGCTCCCAGCGGGAGAGGAAACAATGAGCAGTTCTTC; CDR3aa: CSAPSGRGNNEQFF
j_gene: TRBJ2-5; v_gene: TRBV6-1; d_gene: .; abundance: .; CDR3nt: TGTGCCAGCAGTCGCCCCAATGAGACCCAGTACTTC; CDR3aa: CASSRPNETQYF
j_gene: TRBJ2-1; v_gene: TRBV20-1; d_gene: TRBD2; abundance: many; CDR3nt: TGCAGTGCTCGAAAGCGGGAGCAATCCTACAATGAGCAGTTCTTC; CDR3aa: CSARKREQSYNEQFF
j_gene: TRBJ2-1; v_gene: TRBV2; d_gene: TRBD1; abundance: many; CDR3nt: TGTGCCAGCAGTGTACAAGGGCAGGGACAGAGTGAGCAGTTCTTC; CDR3aa: CASSVQGQGQSEQFF
j_gene: TRBJ1-3; v_gene: TRBV13; d_gene: .; abundance: .; CDR3nt: TGTGCCAGCAGCGTAGGAACCTGGGAGGGTCTCTCTGGAAACACCATATATTTT; CDR3aa: CASSVGTWEGLSGNTIYF
j_gene: TRBJ2-2; v_gene: TRBV15; d_gene: .; abundance: many; CDR3nt: TGTGCCACCAGCAGAGTCCCTAGCGAGGCCGGGGAGCTGTTTTTT; CDR3aa: CATSRVPSEAGELFF
j_gene: TRBJ1-1; v_gene: TRBV15; d_gene: .; abundance: many; CDR3nt: TGTGCCACCAGCAGAGAGGCCAATCACGCTGAAGCTTTCTTT; CDR3aa: CATSREANHAEAFF
j_gene: TRBJ2-3; v_gene: TRBV7-9; d_gene: TRBD1; abundance: few; CDR3nt: TGTGCCAGCAGCAGACAGGGCTCGCAGTATTTT; CDR3aa: CASSRQGSQYF
j_gene: TRBJ1-4; v_gene: TRBV7-2; d_gene: .; abundance: .; CDR3nt: TGTGCCAGCAGCTTCCAGGGTCTAACTAATGAAAAACTGTTTTTT; CDR3aa: CASSFQGLTNEKLFF
j_gene: TRBJ1-1; v_gene: TRBV7-9; d_gene: TRBD1; abundance: many; CDR3nt: TGTGCCAGCAACCCCACCGGAGGGGGCGCGTCTGAAGCTTTCTTT; CDR3aa: CASNPTGGGASEAFF
j_gene: TRBJ2-7; v_gene: TRBV20-1; d_gene: TRBD1; abundance: many; CDR3nt: TGCAGTGCTAGGGGGGGACAGGGGGCCTACGAGCAGTACTTC; CDR3aa: CSARGGQGAYEQYF
j_gene: TRBJ2-3; v_gene: TRBV20-1; d_gene: TRBD2; abundance: many; CDR3nt: TGCAGTGCGAGACTCGGACTAGCGGGAACAGATACGCAGTATTTT; CDR3aa: CSARLGLAGTDTQYF
j_gene: TRBJ2-2; v_gene: TRBV11-2; d_gene: TRBD2; abundance: many; CDR3nt: TGTGCCAGCAGCTTTACTAGCGGCGCTTACACCGGGGAGCTGTTTTTT; CDR3aa: CASSFTSGAYTGELFF
j_gene: TRBJ1-1; v_gene: TRBV19; d_gene: .; abundance: many; CDR3nt: TGTGCCAGTAGTATATACTCCAACATGAACACTGAAGCTTTCTTT; CDR3aa: CASSIYSNMNTEAFF
j_gene: TRBJ2-3; v_gene: TRBV13; d_gene: TRBD2; abundance: .; CDR3nt: TGTGCCAGCAGCTTCCGCGGGAGAGGTACAGATACGCAGTATTTT; CDR3aa: CASSFRGRGTDTQYF
j_gene: TRBJ1-6; v_gene: TRBV6-1; d_gene: .; abundance: many; CDR3nt: TGTGCCAGCAGTGAGATCGTGGACGCGGGCACGAATTCACCCCTCCACTTT; CDR3aa: CASSEIVDAGTNSPLHF
j_gene: TRBJ1-1; v_gene: TRBV27; d_gene: .; abundance: .; CDR3nt: TGTGCCAGCAGTCTCAGACGGGTGAACACTGGAGCTTTCTTT; CDR3aa: CASSLRRVNTGAFF
j_gene: TRBJ1-2; v_gene: TRBV7-9; d_gene: TRBD1; abundance: .; CDR3nt: TGTGTCAGCAGCTTAGCACCAGGGGGCTATGGCTACACCTTC; CDR3aa: CVSSLAPGGYGYTF
j_gene: TRBJ2-1; v_gene: TRBV20-1; d_gene: TRBD1; abundance: many; CDR3nt: TGCAGTGCGGCCTTGGGACAGGTTCACAATGAGCAGTTCTTC; CDR3aa: CSAALGQVHNEQFF
j_gene: TRBJ2-5; v_gene: TRBV12-3/TRBV12-4; d_gene: TRBD1; abundance: .; CDR3nt: TGTGCCAGCAGTAGGGGACAGCGAGAGACCCAGTACTTC; CDR3aa: CASSRGQRETQYF
j_gene: TRBJ2-5; v_gene: TRBV2; d_gene: .; abundance: many; CDR3nt: TGTGCCAGCAGCCGCACCGTCTTGGCGGGGAAGGAGACCCAGTACTTC; CDR3aa: CASSRTVLAGKETQYF
j_gene: TRBJ1-3; v_gene: TRBV7-2; d_gene: .; abundance: .; CDR3nt: TGTGCCAGCCGCGCATCCGGGACTAACTCTGGAAACACCGTATATTTT; CDR3aa: CASRASGTNSGNTVYF
j_gene: TRBJ2-7; v_gene: TRBV27; d_gene: TRBD1; abundance: many; CDR3nt: TGTGCCAGCAGTTCTACCGGGACAGTCCCCTACGAGCAGTACTTC; CDR3aa: CASSSTGTVPYEQYF
j_gene: TRBJ1-5; v_gene: TRBV12-5; d_gene: .; abundance: few; CDR3nt: TGTGCTAGTGCCCTGGGGGGCAGGGGTCATCAGCCCCAGCATTTT; CDR3aa: CASALGGRGHQPQHF
j_gene: TRBJ2-7; v_gene: TRBV7-9; d_gene: TRBD1; abundance: many; CDR3nt: TGTGCCAGCAGCTTGAAAACAGGGGGCGCCGAGCAGTACTTC; CDR3aa: CASSLKTGGAEQYF
j_gene: TRBJ2-1; v_gene: TRBV20-1; d_gene: TRBD2; abundance: many; CDR3nt: TGCAGTGGACATGAGGCGGGAGTGGGTAATGAGCAGTTCTTC; CDR3aa: CSGHEAGVGNEQFF
j_gene: TRBJ2-7; v_gene: TRBV19; d_gene: .; abundance: once; CDR3nt: TGTGCCAGTAGTAGCCCCGGGATCTCCTGCGAGCAGTACTTC; CDR3aa: CASSSPGISCEQYF
j_gene: TRBJ2-5; v_gene: TRBV7-2; d_gene: TRBD2; abundance: many; CDR3nt: TGTGCCAGCAGCCCCCGTAGCGGGGCGGAGACCCAGTACTTC; CDR3aa: CASSPRSGAETQYF
j_gene: TRBJ2-3; v_gene: TRBV6-1; d_gene: .; abundance: many; CDR3nt: TGTGCCAGCAGCTCCCGGGACGCAATGCCATGGAGCACAGATACGCAGTATTTT; CDR3aa: CASSSRDAMPWSTDTQYF
j_gene: TRBJ2-7; v_gene: TRBV18; d_gene: TRBD1; abundance: many; CDR3nt: TGTGCCAGCTCCCCTCGACAGGGGGTCTACGAGCAGTACTTC; CDR3aa: CASSPRQGVYEQYF
j_gene: TRBJ2-5; v_gene: TRBV20-1; d_gene: .; abundance: many; CDR3nt: TGCAGTGCTCCGGATGGGGCCAGCTACCAAGAGACCCAGTACTTC; CDR3aa: CSAPDGASYQETQYF
j_gene: TRBJ1-3; v_gene: TRBV20-1; d_gene: TRBD1; abundance: many; CDR3nt: TGCAGTGCTAGAGATTCCAGGACAGGGAGTGGAAACACCATATATTTT; CDR3aa: CSARDSRTGSGNTIYF
j_gene: TRBJ1-5; v_gene: TRBV19; d_gene: .; abundance: .; CDR3nt: TGTGCCAGTCCCTGGGACACTAATAGCAATCAGCCCCAGCATTTT; CDR3aa: CASPWDTNSNQPQHF
j_gene: TRBJ2-5; v_gene: TRBV6-1; d_gene: .; abundance: many; CDR3nt: TGTGCCAGCAGTTTAGGGACTGTCCAAGAGACCCAGTACTTC; CDR3aa: CASSLGTVQETQYF
j_gene: TRBJ1-6; v_gene: TRBV7-6; d_gene: .; abundance: many; CDR3nt: TGTGCCAGCAGCTTAGGAGACAGCTACAATAATTCACCCCTCCACTTT; CDR3aa: CASSLGDSYNNSPLHF
j_gene: TRBJ2-7; v_gene: TRBV7-9; d_gene: .; abundance: many; CDR3nt: TGTGCCAGCAGCCCCTGGGGATACGAGCAGTACTTC; CDR3aa: CASSPWGYEQYF
j_gene: TRBJ2-3; v_gene: TRBV15; d_gene: .; abundance: many; CDR3nt: TGTGCCACCAGCCGTGGGCTTAGCACAGATACGCAGTATTTT; CDR3aa: CATSRGLSTDTQYF
j_gene: TRBJ1-5; v_gene: TRBV6-1; d_gene: .; abundance: many; CDR3nt: TGTGCCAGCAGGCGATCTGGAGGGAGCAATCAGCCCCAGCATTTT; CDR3aa: CASRRSGGSNQPQHF